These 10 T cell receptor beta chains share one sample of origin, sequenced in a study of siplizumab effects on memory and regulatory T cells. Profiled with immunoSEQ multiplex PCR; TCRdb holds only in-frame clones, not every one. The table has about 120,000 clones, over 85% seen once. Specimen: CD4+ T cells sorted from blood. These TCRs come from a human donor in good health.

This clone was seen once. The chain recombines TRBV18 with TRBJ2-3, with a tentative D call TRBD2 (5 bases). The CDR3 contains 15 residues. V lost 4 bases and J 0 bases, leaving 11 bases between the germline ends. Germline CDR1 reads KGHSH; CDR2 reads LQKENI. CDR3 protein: CASSRTGKSTDTQYF. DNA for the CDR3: TGTGCCAGCTCACGAACCGGGAAAAGCACAGATACGCAGTATTTT.

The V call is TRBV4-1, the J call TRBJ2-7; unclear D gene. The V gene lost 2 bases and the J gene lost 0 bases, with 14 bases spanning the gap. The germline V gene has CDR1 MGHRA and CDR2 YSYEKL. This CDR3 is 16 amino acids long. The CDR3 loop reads CASSQSYAVSSYEQYF. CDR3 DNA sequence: TGCGCCAGCAGCCAATCTTACGCGGTAAGCTCCTACGAGCAGTACTTC.

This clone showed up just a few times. As DNA, the CDR3 is TGTGCCAGCAGTTCCGACAGGGATAGGCAGCCCCAGCATTTT. Its protein product is CASSSDRDRQPQHF. V and J are TRBV6-5 and TRBJ1-5, with TRBD1 matching over 7 bases. This CDR3 contains 14 residues. The germline V gene has CDR1 MNHEY and CDR2 SVGAGI. V trimming: 4 bases; J trimming: 7 bases; junction bases outside the gene matches: 7.

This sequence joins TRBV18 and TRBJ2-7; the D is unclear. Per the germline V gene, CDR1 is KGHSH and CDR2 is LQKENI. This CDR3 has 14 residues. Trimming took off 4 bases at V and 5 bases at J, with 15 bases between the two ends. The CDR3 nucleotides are TGTGCCAGCTCACGGCCAAAGCCCAGTGACGAGCAGTACTTC. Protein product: CASSRPKPSDEQYF.

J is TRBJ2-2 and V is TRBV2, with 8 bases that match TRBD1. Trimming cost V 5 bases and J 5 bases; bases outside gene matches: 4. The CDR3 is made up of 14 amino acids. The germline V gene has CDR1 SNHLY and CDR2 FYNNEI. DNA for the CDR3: TGTGCCAGCAGTAAAGACAGGGGAACCGGGGAGCTGTTTTTT. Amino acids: CASSKDRGTGELFF.

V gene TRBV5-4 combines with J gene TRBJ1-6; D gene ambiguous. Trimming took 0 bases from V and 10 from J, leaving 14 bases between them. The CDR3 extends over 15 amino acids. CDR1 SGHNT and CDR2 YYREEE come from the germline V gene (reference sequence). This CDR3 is CASSLDYQLPSPLHF. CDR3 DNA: TGTGCCAGCAGCTTGGATTACCAGTTACCATCACCCCTCCACTTT.

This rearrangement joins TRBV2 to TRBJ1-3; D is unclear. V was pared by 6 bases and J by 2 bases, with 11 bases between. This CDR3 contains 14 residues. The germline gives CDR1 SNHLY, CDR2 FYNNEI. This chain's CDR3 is CASREANPGNTIYF. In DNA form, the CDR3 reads TGTGCCAGCAGGGAGGCCAACCCTGGAAACACCATATATTTT.

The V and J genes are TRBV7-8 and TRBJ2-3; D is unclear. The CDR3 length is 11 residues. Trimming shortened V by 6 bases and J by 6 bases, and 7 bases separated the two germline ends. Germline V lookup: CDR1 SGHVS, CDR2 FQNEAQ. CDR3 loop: CASRIGDTQYF. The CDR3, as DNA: TGTGCCAGCAGAATTGGGGATACGCAGTATTTT.

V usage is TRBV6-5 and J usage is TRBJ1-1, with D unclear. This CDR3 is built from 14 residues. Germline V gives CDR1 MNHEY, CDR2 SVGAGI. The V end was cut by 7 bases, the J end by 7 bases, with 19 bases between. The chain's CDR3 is CASMMVGRWVEAFF. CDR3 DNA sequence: TGTGCCAGCATGATGGTGGGGAGATGGGTTGAAGCTTTCTTT.

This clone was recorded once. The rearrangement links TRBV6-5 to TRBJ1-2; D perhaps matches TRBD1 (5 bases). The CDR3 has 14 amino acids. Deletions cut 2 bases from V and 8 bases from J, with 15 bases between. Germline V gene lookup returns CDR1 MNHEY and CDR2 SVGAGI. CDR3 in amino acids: CASSYPDSLKGYTF. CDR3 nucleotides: TGTGCCAGCAGTTACCCAGACAGTCTAAAAGGCTACACCTTC.